The 26 T cell receptor beta chains presented below share a single source sample, sequenced in a study of shared clonotypes between healthy human individuals. Measured with immunoSEQ multiplex PCR; TCRdb has only the in-frame clones, and not every one. The data show approximately 100,000 clones, roughly 66% seen once. What was sequenced was memory CD8+ T cells sorted from blood. Subset specified: CD45RO+ cells pooled with CCR7-negative TemRA cells. All receptors derive from a woman in her 30s in good health.

The table lists this clone with many counts. J is TRBJ2-7 and V is TRBV4-2; perhaps TRBD2 as D (7 bases). From germline, CDR1 is LGHNA and CDR2 YNFKEQ. There are 15 residues in the CDR3. V was cut by 5 bases and J by 4 bases, with 18 bases left in between. Here the CDR3 DNA reads TGTGCCAGCAGCTTTTTCGGGGGGCTGGGATACGAGCAGTACTTC. Its protein is CASSFFGGLGYEQYF.

The genes are TRBV15 and TRBJ2-5; D is unclear. In germline, CDR1 is LNHNV, CDR2 YYDKDF (reference sequence). The CDR3 has 15 residues. Between the trimmed V and J ends, which lost 2 bases and 7 bases, there was a span of 17 bases. The CDR3 protein is CATSRIKAGGATQYF. DNA of the CDR3: TGTGCCACCAGCAGAATAAAGGCAGGCGGTGCGACCCAGTACTTC.

Concerning this clone: The junction and the germline gene differ at one end; a read error may be behind it. The V call is TRBV4-1, the J call TRBJ2-7; no firm D call. Per the germline V gene, CDR1 is MGHRA and CDR2 is YSYEKL. The CDR3 is 15 amino acids. CDR3 bases: TGCGCCAGCAGCCGATTAGGCGGAAGATTCTCCGAAAGGGACTTC. Protein: CASSRLGGRFSERDF.

This rearrangement joins TRBV9 to TRBJ1-2, with D unresolved. Germline lookup yields CDR1 SGDLS and CDR2 YYNGEE. With 0 bases removed from V and 7 bases from J, the gap between germline ends came to 13 bases. This CDR3 region has 14 residues. The CDR3 DNA is TGTGCCAGCAGCGTAGGTCAAGAGTCTATTGGCTACACCTTC. Its translation: CASSVGQESIGYTF.

This clone was seen a handful of times. V gene TRBV7-8 combines with J gene TRBJ1-3; tentatively, D is TRBD1 (6 bases). This CDR3 is built from 12 residues. The germline V gene encodes CDR1 SGHVS and CDR2 FQNEAQ. The CDR3 protein is CGWTASGNTIYF. CDR3 coding DNA: TGTGGTTGGACAGCCTCTGGAAACACCATATATTTT.

The genes are TRBV25-1 and TRBJ2-1; the match to TRBD2 covers 9 bases. Trimming cost V 4 bases and J 4 bases; bases outside gene matches: 8. CDR1 and CDR2 (germline): MGHDK, SYGVNS. The CDR3 totals 16 residues. CDR3: CASSATTSGAYNEQFF. CDR3 in DNA: TGTGCCAGCAGTGCGACGACTAGCGGAGCTTACAATGAGCAGTTCTTC.

The chain links TRBV5-8 to TRBJ2-3, with TRBD2 identical over 13 bases. The CDR3 extends over 15 amino acids. Germline values: CDR1 SGHTS, CDR2 YDEGEE. The J segment lost 5 bases and the V segment lost 4 bases, leaving 4 bases of the junction unmatched. This chain's CDR3 is CASSPGTSGIDTQYF. For the CDR3, the DNA is TGTGCCAGCAGCCCCGGGACTAGCGGGATAGATACGCAGTATTTT.

J is TRBJ2-5 and V is TRBV10-3, with D possibly matching TRBD2 (5 bases). This CDR3 has 15 amino acids. In germline, CDR1 is ENHRY, CDR2 SYGVKD. V gave up 0 bases and J gave up 7 bases, with 15 bases separating them. CDR3 nucleotides: TGTGCCATCAGTGAGTCCCCGTCCCTCCGGGGGACCCAGTACTTC. Translated: CAISESPSLRGTQYF.

The chain carries TRBV4-1 and TRBJ2-6; 10 bases are shared with TRBD1. Germline loops: CDR1 MGHRA, CDR2 YSYEKL. V gave up 5 bases and J gave up 0 bases; unmatched junction bases: 7. This CDR3 has 18 residues. The CDR3 sequence: CASSEGTGAYSGANVLTF. For the CDR3, the DNA is TGCGCCAGCAGCGAGGGGACAGGGGCCTACTCTGGGGCCAACGTCCTGACTTTC.

By share, this clone ranks as medium-sized. The V gene is TRBV6-4, the J gene TRBJ2-2, with TRBD2 matching over 12 bases. V shed 4 bases and J 3 bases; nucleotides not matched to a gene: 0. In germline, CDR1 is MRHNA, CDR2 SNTAGT. The CDR3 totals 15 residues. CDR3 loop: CASSGLAGDTGELFF. As DNA, the CDR3 is TGTGCCAGCAGTGGACTAGCGGGAGACACCGGGGAGCTGTTTTTT.

This chain uses TRBV19 with TRBJ1-2, with D tentatively TRBD1 (5 bases). The CDR3 has 14 amino acids. Germline CDR1 reads LNHDA; CDR2 reads SQIVND (reference sequence). Trimming took 8 bases from V and 8 from J, leaving 21 bases between them. The CDR3 loop reads CASGAEDTWEGYTF. CDR3 in DNA: TGTGCCAGTGGGGCGGAGGACACTTGGGAAGGCTACACCTTC.

This clone was picked up a small number of times. The chain recombines TRBV7-9 with TRBJ1-1; D not resolved. The germline CDR1 and CDR2 sequences are SEHNR and FQNEAQ (reference sequence). Trimming left V 1 base short and J 0 bases short, with 9 bases between. CDR3 length: 15 residues. CDR3 DNA sequence: TGTGCCAGCAGCTTAGGCTGTGGCATGAACACTGAAGCTTTCTTT. This sequence encodes CASSLGCGMNTEAFF.

This rearrangement joins TRBV6-5 to TRBJ1-1; D call uncertain. CDR3 length: 11 residues. V lost 7 bases, J lost 5 bases, and 8 bases lay in between. The germline CDR1 and CDR2 sequences are MNHEY and SVGAGI. This CDR3 reads CASTIGTEAFF. CDR3 sequence (DNA): TGTGCCAGCACTATTGGGACTGAAGCTTTCTTT.

This chain links TRBV7-2 with TRBJ2-7; D not resolved. The germline V gene encodes CDR1 SGHTA and CDR2 FQGNSA. This CDR3 has 17 amino acids. Trimming took off 5 bases at V and 0 bases at J, with 20 bases between the two ends. The CDR3 is CASSRVEKWAHSYEQYF. The CDR3 coding sequence is TGTGCCAGCAGCCGTGTCGAGAAGTGGGCCCACTCCTACGAGCAGTACTTC.

The rearrangement links TRBV9 to TRBJ2-1; TRBD2 is a possible D gene (7 bases). The CDR3 has 14 residues. V lost 3 bases and J lost 3, with 10 bases in between. Germline V CDR1 and CDR2: SGDLS, YYNGEE. This CDR3 reads CASSAGGLYNEQFF. DNA of the CDR3: TGTGCCAGCAGCGCCGGGGGGCTCTACAATGAGCAGTTCTTC.

The rearrangement links TRBV7-9 to TRBJ2-5, with TRBD1 identical over 8 bases. Looked up from germline, CDR1 is SEHNR and CDR2 is FQNEAQ (reference sequence). With V trimmed by 4 bases and J by 3 bases, 10 bases remained unmatched. This CDR3 is 16 amino acids long. The CDR3 is CASSSLSRGRKETQYF. For the CDR3, the DNA is TGTGCCAGCAGCTCCCTGTCCAGGGGGCGTAAAGAGACCCAGTACTTC.

This chain links TRBV21-1 with TRBJ1-5; the tabulated D call, TRBD1, remains unverified against the DNA. TRBV21-1 corresponds to a pseudogene. The CDR3 is 13 amino acids. The CDR3: CASSHWHHQPQHF. Here the CDR3 DNA reads TGTGCCAGCAGTCATTGGCATCATCAGCCCCAGCATTTT.

The chain links TRBV7-8 to TRBJ2-5, with D possibly matching TRBD1 (5 bases). Germline V gene data show CDR1 as SGHVS and CDR2 as FQNEAQ. The V and J ends lost 5 bases and 2 bases respectively, with 15 bases between them. The CDR3 covers 15 residues. The CDR3 nucleotides read TGTGCCAGCAGCCCCGTCAGGGTAGGGCAAGAGACCCAGTACTTC. Translating it yields CASSPVRVGQETQYF.

J is TRBJ1-2 and V is TRBV29-1; no clear D. From germline, CDR1 is SQVTM and CDR2 ANQGSEA. There are 11 residues in the CDR3. Trimming removed 3 bases at V and 8 bases at J, with 10 bases between. CDR3 coding DNA: TGCAGCGTTGAGTTAGCTGAGGGCTACACCTTC. This translates into CSVELAEGYTF.

The chain couples TRBV15 to TRBJ2-3; either TRBD1 or TRBD2 may supply D (6 bases each). The CDR3 totals 15 residues. CDR1 and CDR2 (germline): LNHNV, YYDKDF (reference sequence). Trimming stripped 4 bases from V and 1 base from J, with 12 bases between. For the CDR3, the DNA is TGTGCCACCAGCACACAGAGGGGGGGCACAGATACGCAGTATTTT. This sequence encodes CATSTQRGGTDTQYF.

This clone was seen a few times. V is TRBV5-1 and J is TRBJ1-4, with 8 bases identical to TRBD1. The ends lost 4 bases at V and 0 bases at J; junction bases unmatched: 11. The CDR3 sequence is 18 residues long. Germline-derived CDR1 and CDR2 are SGHRS and YFSETQ. CDR3: CASSVTGTGLTTNEKLFF. The CDR3 DNA reads as TGCGCCAGCAGCGTAACCGGGACAGGCCTCACAACTAATGAAAAACTGTTTTTT.

The chain carries TRBV7-6 and TRBJ1-1; D not resolved. The CDR3 covers 16 residues. Between the trimmed V and J ends, which lost 7 bases and 0 bases, there was a span of 18 bases. Germline CDR1 SGHVS, CDR2 FNYEAQ. The CDR3 nucleotides are TGTGCCAGCACTCGTGCCGTGGGTCGCATGAACACTGAAGCTTTCTTT. Protein sequence: CASTRAVGRMNTEAFF.

This clone was seen only a few times. The chain recombines TRBV10-1 with TRBJ2-2; a weak D match, TRBD1 (6 bases). V dropped 5 bases and J dropped 6 bases, with 7 bases sitting between them. The length of the CDR3 is 12 residues. CDR1 WNHNN and CDR2 SYGVQD come from the germline V gene (reference sequence). CDR3 in DNA: TGCGCCAGCAGTACAGGGCCCGGGGAGCTGTTTTTT. Encoded protein: CASSTGPGELFF.

The chain employs TRBV25-1 and TRBJ2-4, with a weak D call TRBD2 (5 bases). CDR3 length: 17 amino acids. Germline CDR1 reads MGHDK; CDR2 reads SYGVNS. V gave up 4 bases and J gave up 0 bases, with 16 bases separating them. The CDR3: CASSGLNQGLAKNIQYF. As DNA, the CDR3 is TGTGCCAGCAGTGGATTGAATCAAGGACTAGCCAAAAACATTCAGTACTTC.

This clone showed up just a few times. This rearrangement joins TRBV23-1 to TRBJ2-5; perhaps TRBD1 as D (7 bases). TRBV23-1 is reported as an ORF; its role is uncertain. The CDR3 is made up of 16 amino acids. Trimming left V 4 bases short and J 7 bases short, with 22 bases between. The CDR3 region has the DNA TGCGCCAGCAGTCGGGGGGACAGCCTGAAAAGGGGGACCCAGTACTTC. This codes for CASSRGDSLKRGTQYF.

The J gene is TRBJ2-3, the V gene TRBV2, with 12 positions matching TRBD2. Germline lookup yields CDR1 SNHLY and CDR2 FYNNEI. J gave up 1 base and V 10 bases, and 18 bases lay outside the gene matches. The CDR3 has 19 amino acids. The CDR3 coding sequence is TGTGCCACCCTACCCATTGGGCTAGCGGGAGGGCCTGGCACAGATACGCAGTATTTT. This translates into CATLPIGLAGGPGTDTQYF.